The clone carrying this T cell receptor (beta chain) showed up just a few times. These data come from a study of glioma-infiltrating T cells after dendritic cell vaccination. V lost 5 bases and J lost 0, with 13 bases in between. This CDR3 comprises 15 residues. Germline loops: CDR1 LNHDA, CDR2 SQIVND (reference sequence). Using immunoSEQ multiplex PCR, the repertoire was profiled, and TCRdb retains in-frame clones only, with some absent. The sample lists about 73,000 clones; roughly 80% were seen once. The sequence was collected from a human donor with glioblastoma. The sequences come from blood, collected before dendritic cell vaccination. The chain is built from TRBV19 and TRBJ1-2; no definite D call. The CDR3 sequence: CASSERGSANYGYTF. The CDR3 DNA reads as TGTGCCAGTAGTGAACGGGGTTCAGCTAACTATGGCTACACCTTC. Full variable domain (outside the CDR3, taken from reference TRBV19 and TRBJ1-2): DGGITQSPKYLFRKEGQNVTLSCEQNLNHDAMYWYRQDPGQGLRLIYYSQIVNDFQKGDIAEGYSVSREKKESFPLTVTSAQKNPTAFYLCASSERGSANYGYTFGSGTRLTVV.